The 29 T cell receptor beta chains below all came from one sample that was sequenced in a study of T cells in narcolepsy. Clones were sequenced by immunoSEQ multiplex PCR, and TCRdb holds only the in-frame ones, with some missing. The table has tens of thousands of clones, approximately 60% seen once. The specimen sequenced was memory (CD45RA-) CD4+ T cells from blood. These TCRs come from a human donor in good health.

In its sample, this clone was seen a few times. The CDR3 loop reads CASSIGTYNEQFF. The CDR3 DNA is TGTGCCAGTAGTATAGGGACTTACAATGAGCAGTTCTTC. The chain carries TRBV19 and TRBJ2-1, with D perhaps matching TRBD2 (5 bases). The CDR3 extends over 13 amino acids. In germline, CDR1 is LNHDA, CDR2 SQIVND (reference sequence). V was clipped by 1 base and J by 4 bases, with 5 bases between them.

This clone was found a few times. The sample holds other DNA sequences that translate to the same CDR3. The gene calls are TRBV4-1 and TRBJ2-7; no reliable D call. The CDR3 consists of 13 residues. The germline CDR1 and CDR2 sequences are MGHRA and YSYEKL. Trimming took off 4 bases at V and 1 base at J, with 8 bases between the two ends. CDR3 nucleotides: TGCGCCAGCAGCCTTGGGCCTTCCTACGAGCAGTACTTC. Amino acid sequence: CASSLGPSYEQYF.

The rearrangement links TRBV6-5 to TRBJ1-2; no definite D call. Trimming shortened V by 6 bases and J by 5 bases, and 13 bases separated the two germline ends. The length of the CDR3 is 13 residues. Germline CDR1 is MNHEY and CDR2 is SVGAGI. The CDR3 loop reads CASRKPGAYGYTF. CDR3 in DNA: TGTGCCAGCAGAAAACCGGGAGCTTATGGCTACACCTTC.

The rearrangement uses TRBV28 and TRBJ1-5; D unclear. V was shortened by 6 bases and J by 7 bases, with 13 bases between the two germline ends. This CDR3 comprises 13 residues. Germline CDR1 and CDR2: MDHEN and SYDVKM. The CDR3 sequence is CASSPAGMQPQHF. For the CDR3, the DNA is TGTGCCAGCAGCCCCGCAGGTATGCAGCCCCAGCATTTT.

The V and J genes are TRBV27 and TRBJ2-4, with a weak D call TRBD1 (6 bases). CDR1 MNHEY and CDR2 SMNVEV come from the germline V gene (reference sequence). The CDR3 covers 14 residues. V lost 2 bases and J 6 bases, leaving 11 bases between the germline ends. The CDR3 nucleotides are TGTGCCAGCAGTTTAAAACAGGGTAGAAACATTCAGTACTTC. Translation gives CASSLKQGRNIQYF.

The V and J genes are TRBV7-2 and TRBJ2-2; the D is unclear. This CDR3 region has 13 residues. The germline gives CDR1 SGHTA, CDR2 FQGNSA. The V end was cut by 5 bases, the J end by 1 base, with 5 bases between. The CDR3 DNA is TGTGCCAGCAGCCCCAAGAACACCGGGGAGCTGTTTTTT. It translates to CASSPKNTGELFF.

The chain carries TRBV4-1 and TRBJ2-3, with D perhaps TRBD1 (5 bases). The V and J ends lost 5 bases and 2 bases respectively, with 14 bases between them. The CDR3 sequence is 15 residues long. Germline CDR1 is MGHRA and CDR2 is YSYEKL. DNA for the CDR3: TGCGCCAGCAGCTTGGGGCGGAGCAACACAGATACGCAGTATTTT. It is translated as CASSLGRSNTDTQYF.

This chain links TRBV19 with TRBJ2-1; TRBD2 agrees at 12 bases. CDR1 and CDR2 (germline): LNHDA, SQIVND (reference sequence). Losses at the gene ends were 5 bases for V and 2 bases for J; bases not matched to a gene: 7. The CDR3 runs 17 residues. The CDR3 DNA reads TGTGCCAGTAGTCCGACTAGCGGGAGAGTGACCTACAATGAGCAGTTCTTC. As protein: CASSPTSGRVTYNEQFF.

The chain employs TRBV5-1 and TRBJ2-7, with a tentative D call TRBD1 (6 bases). The CDR3 covers 15 residues. The germline CDR1 and CDR2 sequences are SGHRS and YFSETQ. V lost 1 base and J lost 7, with 18 bases in between. The CDR3, as DNA: TGCGCCAGCAGCTTGTTTGAGACAGGTAGTAGGGAGCAGTACTTC. As protein: CASSLFETGSREQYF.

V gene TRBV6-5 combines with J gene TRBJ2-7; D not certain. V lost 7 bases and J 6 bases, leaving 13 bases between the germline ends. Germline V gene data show CDR1 as MNHEY and CDR2 as SVGAGI. This CDR3 comprises 12 residues. CDR3 loop: CASKQALGEQYF. CDR3 bases: TGTGCCAGCAAGCAAGCTTTGGGCGAGCAGTACTTC.

V is TRBV14 and J is TRBJ2-2; no definite D call. Germline V gives CDR1 SGHDN, CDR2 FVKESK. The ends were cut back, 5 bases at V and 0 bases at J, with 10 bases in the middle. CDR3 size: 15 residues. CDR3 DNA sequence: TGTGCCAGCAGCGATGGGCGAGCGAACACCGGGGAGCTGTTTTTT. Its translation is CASSDGRANTGELFF.

This sequence joins TRBV23-1 and TRBJ2-5; D possibly matches TRBD1 or TRBD2 (5 bases each). TRBV23-1 is classed as an ORF, of uncertain function. This CDR3 is built from 12 residues. Trimming pared 10 bases from V and 5 bases from J, leaving 14 bases between. The CDR3 bases are TGCGCCAAGGGACGCCGGCGGGAGACCCAGTACTTC. Its protein is CAKGRRRETQYF.

This chain connects TRBV6-5 to TRBJ1-4; D possibly corresponds to TRBD1 (6 bases). Germline values: CDR1 MNHEY, CDR2 SVGAGI. The CDR3 totals 11 residues. With 6 bases removed from V and 12 bases from J, the gap between germline ends came to 11 bases. The CDR3 protein is CASSRTAQLFF. The CDR3 DNA reads TGTGCCAGCAGCAGGACAGCCCAACTGTTTTTT.

This clone was seen just once. This chain uses TRBV7-8 with TRBJ1-5, with D possibly matching TRBD1 (5 bases). Germline CDR1 SGHVS, CDR2 FQNEAQ. The CDR3 extends over 18 amino acids. Between the trimmed V and J ends, which lost 1 base and 5 bases, there was a span of 21 bases. CDR3 amino acids: CASSLDSLGGNFYQPQHF. The CDR3, as DNA: TGTGCCAGCAGCTTAGACTCTCTGGGGGGAAACTTTTATCAGCCCCAGCATTTT.

This clone has just a few counts. The V gene is TRBV30, the J gene TRBJ2-2; D is uncertain. The CDR3 extends over 12 amino acids. Germline-derived CDR1 and CDR2 are GTSNPN and SVGIG (reference sequence). The V gene lost 5 bases and the J gene lost 6 bases, with 10 bases spanning the gap. The CDR3 region is CAWLLHAGELFF. CDR3 bases: TGTGCCTGGCTCCTACATGCCGGGGAGCTGTTTTTT. The full variable domain, in which reference TRBV30 and TRBJ2-2 provide the parts outside the CDR3, is SQTIHQWPATLVQPVGSPLSLECTVEGTSNPNLYWYRQAAGRGLQLLFYSVGIGQISSEVPQNLSASRPQDRQFILSSKKLLLSDSGFYLCAWLLHAGELFFGEGSRLTVL.

The chain uses TRBV25-1 and TRBJ1-4; TRBD1 agrees at 8 bases. Trimming removed 4 bases from V and 5 bases from J; junction bases left unmatched: 6. The CDR3 runs to 15 residues. CDR1 is MGHDK, CDR2 SYGVNS, per germline. DNA for the CDR3: TGTGCCAGCAGTGGATCAGGGGGCAAGAATGAAAAACTGTTTTTT. Translating gives CASSGSGGKNEKLFF.

The chain couples TRBV7-9 to TRBJ2-7, with D possibly called TRBD1 or TRBD2 (6 bases each). V was pared by 5 bases and J by 0 bases, with 11 bases between. Germline lookup yields CDR1 SEHNR and CDR2 FQNEAQ (reference sequence). The CDR3 sequence is 14 residues long. CDR3 nucleotide sequence: TGTGCCAGCAGCATAGGGGGGAACTCCTACGAGCAGTACTTC. This gives the protein CASSIGGNSYEQYF.

The chain has TRBV6-1 and TRBJ1-5; D call uncertain. The length of the CDR3 is 14 residues. Germline-derived CDR1 and CDR2 are MNHNS and SASEGT. Trimming pared 7 bases from V and 3 bases from J, leaving 13 bases between. In nucleotides, the CDR3 is TGTGCCAGCAAGGTGTACGGTTCCAATCAGCCCCAGCATTTT. It encodes CASKVYGSNQPQHF.

The count of this clone is one. The chain recombines TRBV9 with TRBJ1-3; TRBD1 might be the D (5 bases). The CDR3 is 16 residues long. From germline, CDR1 is SGDLS and CDR2 YYNGEE. Trimming left V 0 bases short and J 8 bases short, with 18 bases between. CDR3 DNA sequence: TGTGCCAGCAGCGTAGAGCTGCCAGGGCCCGGGGACACCATATATTTT. Protein: CASSVELPGPGDTIYF. Based on the CDR3 plus reference TRBV9 and TRBJ1-3, the full variable domain is DSGVTQTPKHLITATGQRVTLRCSPRSGDLSVYWYQQSLDQGLQFLIQYYNGEERAKGNILERFSAQQFPDLHSELNLSSLELGDSALYFCASSVELPGPGDTIYFGEGSWLTVV.

The chain uses TRBV7-6 and TRBJ2-3, with 9 bases identical to TRBD1. This CDR3 spans 16 amino acids. Germline values: CDR1 SGHVS, CDR2 FNYEAQ. Unmatched junction bases numbered 8, after V lost 6 bases and J lost 1 base. CDR3 amino acids: CASSATGGAGTDTQYF. The CDR3 DNA sequence: TGTGCCAGCAGTGCAACAGGGGGCGCGGGCACAGATACGCAGTATTTT.

This rearrangement joins TRBV6-1 to TRBJ1-3, with a tentative D call TRBD1 (5 bases). This CDR3 has 13 residues. Germline-derived CDR1 and CDR2 are MNHNS and SASEGT. The V end lost 6 bases, the J end lost 5 bases, and 11 bases lay between the germline ends. CDR3 residues: CASSRDDRNTIYF. The DNA of the CDR3 is TGTGCCAGCAGCCGGGACGACAGAAACACCATATATTTT.

This clone showed up just a few times. CDR3 DNA: TGTGCCAGCAGCGAGGACTATAATTCACCCCTCCACTTT. Amino acid sequence: CASSEDYNSPLHF. J is TRBJ1-6 and V is TRBV7-2; D is undetermined. CDR1 and CDR2 (germline): SGHTA, FQGNSA. The CDR3 is made up of 13 amino acids. The V gene lost 5 bases and the J gene lost 3 bases, with 5 bases spanning the gap.

This rearrangement joins TRBV5-1 to TRBJ2-5, with 11 bases fitting TRBD1. CDR1 is SGHRS, CDR2 YFSETQ, per germline. With V trimmed by 4 bases and J by 5 bases, 7 bases remained unmatched. CDR3 length equals 15 residues. CDR3 sequence: CASSPRTGGGETQYF. The CDR3 nucleotides are TGCGCCAGCAGCCCGCGGACAGGGGGCGGGGAGACCCAGTACTTC.

This clone was counted only a few times. V and J are TRBV11-2 and TRBJ2-7; 13 nucleotides line up with TRBD2. The germline CDR1 and CDR2 sequences are SGHAT and FQNNGV. V gave up 4 bases and J gave up 2 bases; unmatched junction bases: 5. This CDR3 contains 16 residues. The CDR3 DNA reads as TGTGCCAGCAGCTCCGGGACTAGCGGGGCTCCCTACGAGCAGTACTTC. Translation gives CASSSGTSGAPYEQYF.

The rearrangement uses TRBV7-2 and TRBJ2-3, with D tentatively TRBD2 (6 bases). Between the trimmed V and J ends, which lost 2 bases and 6 bases, there was a span of 15 bases. Germline V lookup: CDR1 SGHTA, CDR2 FQGNSA. This CDR3 has 15 residues. CDR3: CASSLSGTGSDTQYF. In DNA form, the CDR3 reads TGTGCCAGCAGCTTATCAGGGACTGGCAGTGATACGCAGTATTTT.

The chain recombines TRBV10-1 with TRBJ2-7; TRBD2 aligns across 10 bases. There are 15 residues in the CDR3. J was trimmed by 0 bases and V by 6 bases; bases with no gene match: 5. Germline V gene sequence: CDR1 WNHNN, CDR2 SYGVQD (reference sequence). CDR3 amino acids: CASRLAGESSYEQYF. As DNA, the CDR3 is TGCGCCAGCAGGCTAGCGGGAGAGAGCTCCTACGAGCAGTACTTC.

The rearrangement links TRBV5-4 to TRBJ1-1; no reliable D call. The V end lost 4 bases, the J end lost 1 base, and 5 bases lay between the germline ends. CDR1 is SGHNT and CDR2 is YYREEE in the germline V gene (reference sequence). The CDR3 sequence is 12 residues long. Here the CDR3 reads CASSDPNTEAFF. The DNA of the CDR3 is TGTGCCAGCAGCGATCCGAACACTGAAGCTTTCTTT. Full variable domain (rest looked up from reference TRBV5-4 and TRBJ1-1): ETGVTQSPTHLIKTRGQQVTLRCSSQSGHNTVSWYQQALGQGPQFIFQYYREEENGRGNFPPRFSGLQFPNYSSELNVNALELDDSALYLCASSDPNTEAFFGQGTRLTVV.

The CDR3 region has the DNA TGTGCCAGCAGCGTTTATGGAGTGGATACGCAGTATTTT. Translated: CASSVYGVDTQYF. This chain connects TRBV9 to TRBJ2-3; D is unclear. The CDR3 consists of 13 residues. Trimming took 2 bases from V and 6 from J, leaving 10 bases between them. Germline V gives CDR1 SGDLS, CDR2 YYNGEE.

The chain employs TRBV2 and TRBJ2-1, with TRBD1 matching over 8 bases. Germline trimming cut 4 bases from V and 9 bases from J; bases unmatched to any gene: 2. Germline CDR1 is SNHLY and CDR2 is FYNNEI. The CDR3 is 12 residues long. The CDR3 here is CASSGTGLEQFF. CDR3 sequence (DNA): TGTGCCAGCAGTGGGACAGGGCTTGAGCAGTTCTTC.